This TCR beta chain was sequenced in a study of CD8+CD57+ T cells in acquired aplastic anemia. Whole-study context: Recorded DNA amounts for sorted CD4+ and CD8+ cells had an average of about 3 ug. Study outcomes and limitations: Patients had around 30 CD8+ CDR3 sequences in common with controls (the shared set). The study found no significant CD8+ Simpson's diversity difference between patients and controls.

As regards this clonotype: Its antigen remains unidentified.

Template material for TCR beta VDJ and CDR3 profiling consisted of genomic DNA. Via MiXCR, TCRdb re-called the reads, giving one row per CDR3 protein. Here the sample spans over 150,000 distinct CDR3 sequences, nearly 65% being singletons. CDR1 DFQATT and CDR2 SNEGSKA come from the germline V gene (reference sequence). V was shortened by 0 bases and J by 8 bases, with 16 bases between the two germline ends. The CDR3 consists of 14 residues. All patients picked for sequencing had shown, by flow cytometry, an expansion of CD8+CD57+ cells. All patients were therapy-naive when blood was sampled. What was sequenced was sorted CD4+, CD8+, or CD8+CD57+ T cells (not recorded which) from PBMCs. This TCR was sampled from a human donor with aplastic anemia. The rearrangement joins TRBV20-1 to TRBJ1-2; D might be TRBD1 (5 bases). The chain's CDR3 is CSAREGEGARGYTF. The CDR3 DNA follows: TGCAGTGCTAGAGAGGGAGAAGGGGCACGGGGCTACACCTTC.